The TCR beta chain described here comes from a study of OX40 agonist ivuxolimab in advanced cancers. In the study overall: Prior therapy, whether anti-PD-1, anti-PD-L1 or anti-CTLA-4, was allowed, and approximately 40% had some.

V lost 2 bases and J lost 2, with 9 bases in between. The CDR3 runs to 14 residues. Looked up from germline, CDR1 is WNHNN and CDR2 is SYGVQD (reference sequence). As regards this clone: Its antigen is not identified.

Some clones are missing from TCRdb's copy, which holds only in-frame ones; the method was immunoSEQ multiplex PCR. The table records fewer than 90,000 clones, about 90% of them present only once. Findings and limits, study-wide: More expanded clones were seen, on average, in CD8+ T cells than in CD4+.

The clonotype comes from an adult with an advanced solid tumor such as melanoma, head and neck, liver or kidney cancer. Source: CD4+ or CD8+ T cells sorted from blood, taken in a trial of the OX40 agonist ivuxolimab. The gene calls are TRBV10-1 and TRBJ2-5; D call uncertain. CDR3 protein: CASSESGRQETQYF. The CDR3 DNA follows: TGCGCCAGCAGTGAGAGTGGCAGACAAGAGACCCAGTACTTC.